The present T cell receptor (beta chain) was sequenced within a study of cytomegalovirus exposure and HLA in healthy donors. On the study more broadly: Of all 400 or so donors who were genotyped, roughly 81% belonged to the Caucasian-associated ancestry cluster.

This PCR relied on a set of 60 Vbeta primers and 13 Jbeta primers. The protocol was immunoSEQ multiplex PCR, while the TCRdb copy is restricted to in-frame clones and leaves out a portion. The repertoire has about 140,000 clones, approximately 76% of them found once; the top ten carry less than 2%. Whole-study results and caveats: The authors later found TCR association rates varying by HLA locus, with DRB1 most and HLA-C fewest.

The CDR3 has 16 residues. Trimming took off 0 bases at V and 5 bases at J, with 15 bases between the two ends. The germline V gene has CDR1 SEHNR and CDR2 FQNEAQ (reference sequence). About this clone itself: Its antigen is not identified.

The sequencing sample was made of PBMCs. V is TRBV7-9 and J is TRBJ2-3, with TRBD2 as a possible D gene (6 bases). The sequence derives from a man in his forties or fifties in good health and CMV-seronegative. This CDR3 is CASSLAEREDIDTQYF. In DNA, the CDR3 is TGTGCCAGCAGCTTAGCGGAAAGGGAGGACATAGATACGCAGTATTTT.